This record looks at one TCR beta chain sequence and its context. Its antigen is still unknown. Method: immunoSEQ multiplex PCR; TCRdb's copy keeps in-frame clones and lacks some. The table shows about 72,000 clones, with about 80% occurring only once. With the ViraFEST assay, the study expanded antigen-specific CD4+ T cells using viral peptide pools, then sequenced them. Once cultured for 10 days, the cells underwent separation to obtain CD4+ T cells. It was two doses of either the BNT162b2 or mRNA-1273 vaccine that participants received. The data were taken from a study of vaccination effects on CD4 cells after COVID-19. Study-level findings and limits: Convalescent patients numbered few in the study; early post-infection timepoints were missing entirely.

Source: CD4+ T cells from PBMCs cultured with HCoV-229E spike peptides, taken after COVID-19 vaccination. This clonotype was obtained from a human donor who received a COVID-19 vaccine.

The CDR3 protein is CSVEGGLFTDTQYF. In nucleotides, the CDR3 is TGCAGCGTTGAAGGGGGGCTCTTCACAGATACGCAGTATTTT. The rearrangement uses TRBV29-1 and TRBJ2-3; tentatively, D is TRBD1 (6 bases). Germline values: CDR1 SQVTM, CDR2 ANQGSEA. V gave up 1 base and J gave up 2 bases, with 10 bases separating them. The CDR3 spans 14 residues.